This record covers a single TCR beta chain. The same CDR3 is also encoded by other DNA sequences in this sample. This entry belongs to a study of Ad26.COV2.S vaccination and SARS-CoV-2 variants. Treatment of the sample: around 19 received Ad26.COV2.S at low or high dose, single or two shots; several received placebo; per-sample allocation not given. Sampling occurred on day 63 after the first vaccine or placebo injection. The method was immunoSEQ multiplex PCR; TCRdb's version includes in-frame clones alone and lacks a portion of them. The table lists a few hundred thousand clones, around 89% of them singletons. The origin of this receptor is a person between 18 and 60 years old who received the Ad26.COV2.S COVID-19 vaccine or a placebo. The sample here was peripheral blood, taken in a trial of Ad26.COV2.S vaccine versus placebo.

As DNA, the CDR3 is TGTGCCAGCAGCGTAGTGGGGGGGCCGAACACTGAAGCTTTCTTT. This translates into CASSVVGGPNTEAFF. The chain carries TRBV9 and TRBJ1-1, with a weak D call TRBD1 (6 bases). CDR1 and CDR2 from the germline V gene are SGDLS and YYNGEE. V lost 0 bases and J lost 1, with 10 bases in between. The CDR3 has 15 amino acids.